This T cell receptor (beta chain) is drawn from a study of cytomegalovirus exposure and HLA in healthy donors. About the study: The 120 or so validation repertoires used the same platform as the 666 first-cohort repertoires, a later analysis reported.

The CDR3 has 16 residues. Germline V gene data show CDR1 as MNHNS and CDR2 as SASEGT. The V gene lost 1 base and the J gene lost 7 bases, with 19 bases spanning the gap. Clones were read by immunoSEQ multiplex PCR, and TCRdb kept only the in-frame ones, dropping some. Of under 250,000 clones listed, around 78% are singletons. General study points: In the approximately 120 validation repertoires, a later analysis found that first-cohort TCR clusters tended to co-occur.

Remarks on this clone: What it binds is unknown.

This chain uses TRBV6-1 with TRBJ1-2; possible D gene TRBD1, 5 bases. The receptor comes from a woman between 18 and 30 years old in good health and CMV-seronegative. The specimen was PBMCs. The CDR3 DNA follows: TGTGCCAGCAGTGAAGACAAGGGCCCATGGGGCTCTGGCTACACCTTC. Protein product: CASSEDKGPWGSGYTF.